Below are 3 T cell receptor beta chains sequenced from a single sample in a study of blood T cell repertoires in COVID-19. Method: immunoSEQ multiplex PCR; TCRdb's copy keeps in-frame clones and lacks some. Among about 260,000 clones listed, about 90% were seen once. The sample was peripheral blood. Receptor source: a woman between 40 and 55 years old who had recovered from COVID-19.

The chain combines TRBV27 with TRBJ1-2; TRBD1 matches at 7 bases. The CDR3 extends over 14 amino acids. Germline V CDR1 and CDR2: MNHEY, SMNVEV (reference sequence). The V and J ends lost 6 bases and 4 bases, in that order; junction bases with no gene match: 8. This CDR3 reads CASRPTGWVYGYTF. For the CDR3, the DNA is TGTGCCAGCAGACCGACAGGGTGGGTCTATGGCTACACCTTC.

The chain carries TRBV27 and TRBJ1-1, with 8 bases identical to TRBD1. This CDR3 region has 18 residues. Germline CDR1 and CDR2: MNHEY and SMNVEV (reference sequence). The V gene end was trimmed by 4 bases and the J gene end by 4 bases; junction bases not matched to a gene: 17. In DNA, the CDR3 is TGTGCCAGCAGTTCCGCAGGGGGCGAGGGGTTAAGAGGCACTGAAGCTTTCTTT. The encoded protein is CASSSAGGEGLRGTEAFF.

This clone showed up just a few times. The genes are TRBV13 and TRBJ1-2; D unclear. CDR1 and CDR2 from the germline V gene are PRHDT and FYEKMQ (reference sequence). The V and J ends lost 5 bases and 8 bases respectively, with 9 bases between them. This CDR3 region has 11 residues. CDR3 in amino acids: CASSERGGYTF. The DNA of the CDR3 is TGTGCCAGCAGCGAGCGCGGGGGCTACACCTTC.